These T cell receptor beta chains were read from a single sample in a study of blood T cell repertoires in COVID-19. The table came from immunoSEQ multiplex PCR; TCRdb's copy has only in-frame clones and leaves some out. The repertoire holds approximately 200,000 clones, with about 83% as singletons. The sequenced material came from peripheral blood. The receptors originated from a man in his 60s who had recovered from COVID-19. CDR3s include the opening cysteine and the closing phenylalanine or tryptophan. The D gene is left open where the match is weak. Rows may omit the clone size; those that give it use once, few, many or a size class.

>13|.|TRBV20-1|TRBJ2-7|.
CSASFHYSREQYF
TGCAGTGCTAGTTTCCACTACTCTCGGGAGCAGTACTTC
>15|.|TRBV5-8|TRBJ1-5|.
CASSLDGDSNQPQHF
TGTGCCAGCAGCTTGGACGGGGATAGCAATCAGCCCCAGCATTTT
>12|.|TRBV19|TRBJ2-3|.
CASNARAGTQYF
TGTGCCAGTAATGCTCGCGCAGGTACGCAGTATTTT
>16|.|TRBV5-1|TRBJ2-7|TRBD2
CASSLAKASGGYEQYF
TGCGCCAGCAGCTTGGCCAAGGCTAGCGGGGGCTACGAGCAGTACTTC
>14|.|TRBV5-5|TRBJ1-1|.
CASSSLGEHTEAFF
TGTGCCAGCAGTTCCCTCGGGGAGCACACTGAAGCTTTCTTT
>17|.|TRBV28|TRBJ2-7|TRBD2
CASSSTGRAAKVYEQYF
TGTGCCAGCAGTTCTACCGGGAGGGCGGCGAAGGTATACGAGCAGTACTTC
>14|.|TRBV5-4|TRBJ1-2|TRBD1
CAGYRDSVNYGYTF
TGTGCCGGTTACCGGGACAGCGTTAACTATGGCTACACCTTC
>13|.|TRBV7-2|TRBJ2-7|TRBD2
CASSLGGRYEQYF
TGTGCCAGCAGCTTAGGCGGGAGGTACGAGCAGTACTTC
>15|.|TRBV5-4|TRBJ2-1|.
CASSGTRITYNEQFF
TGTGCCAGCAGCGGAACTAGAATTACTTACAATGAGCAGTTCTTC
>17|.|TRBV4-2|TRBJ2-5|TRBD1
CASSQDRWTGGVETQYF
TGTGCCAGCAGCCAAGATCGTTGGACAGGGGGCGTTGAGACCCAGTACTTC
>16|.|TRBV4-1|TRBJ1-2|.
CASSQDGAGANRGYTF
TGCGCCAGCAGCCAAGATGGGGCGGGGGCGAATCGAGGCTACACCTTC
>14|.|TRBV18|TRBJ1-4|TRBD1
CASSPGQGAEKLFF
TGTGCCAGCTCACCGGGACAGGGAGCCGAAAAACTGTTTTTT
>14|.|TRBV6-2/TRBV6-3|TRBJ1-6|.
CASSYAPGDSPLHF
TGTGCCAGCAGTTACGCCCCGGGAGACTCACCCCTCCACTTT
>13|few|TRBV29-1|TRBJ1-5|.
CSVEIVSNQPQHF
TGCAGCGTTGAGATAGTTAGCAATCAGCCCCAGCATTTT
>16|few|TRBV30|TRBJ2-3|TRBD2
CAWSGGTSGRTDTQYF
TGTGCCTGGAGTGGAGGGACTAGCGGGAGAACAGATACGCAGTATTTT
>12|.|TRBV5-1|TRBJ2-7|.
CASSSDTYEQYF
TGCGCCAGCAGCTCCGACACCTACGAGCAGTACTTC
>14|once|TRBV27|TRBJ2-7|.
CASSFFRKDSEQYF
TGTGCCAGCAGTTTTTTTCGGAAGGACTCCGAGCAGTACTTC
>15|.|TRBV25-1|TRBJ2-1|TRBD1
CASSESGTGVDEQFF
TGTGCCAGCAGTGAATCGGGTACAGGGGTGGATGAGCAGTTCTTC
>14|.|TRBV15|TRBJ1-4|TRBD1
CATSRRGREEKLFF
TGTGCCACCAGCAGAAGGGGGCGCGAGGAAAAACTGTTTTTT
>17|.|TRBV9|TRBJ1-6|.
CASPRGVPVSYNSPLHF
TGTGCCAGCCCGCGGGGGGTCCCTGTCTCCTATAATTCACCCCTCCACTTT
>14|.|TRBV9|TRBJ1-1|.
CASSARDWNTEAFF
TGTGCCAGCAGCGCTCGGGACTGGAACACTGAAGCTTTCTTT
>15|.|TRBV11-3|TRBJ2-1|TRBD2
CASSTSGGANNEQFF
TGTGCCAGCAGCACCAGCGGGGGGGCCAACAATGAGCAGTTCTTC
>15|once|TRBV6-1|TRBJ2-7|TRBD2
CASSESRTSPYEQYF
TGTGCCAGCAGTGAAAGTAGGACTAGCCCCTACGAGCAGTACTTC
>13|.|TRBV4-1|TRBJ2-3|.
CASSHLLEDTQYF
TGCGCCAGCAGCCACCTCCTGGAGGATACGCAGTATTTT
>15|.|TRBV5-1|TRBJ2-1|.
CASSLVAVSYNEQFF
TGCGCCAGCAGCTTGGTTGCGGTTTCCTACAATGAGCAGTTCTTC
>19|.|TRBV21-1|TRBJ2-2|.
CASSKLKLEVPWNTGELFF
TGTGCCAGCAGCAAATTGAAGCTAGAAGTTCCTTGGAACACCGGGGAGCTGTTTTTT
>19|.|TRBV19|TRBJ2-6|TRBD2
CASSTRHSGRSSGANVLTF
TGTGCCAGTAGTACCCGTCATAGCGGGAGGTCCTCTGGGGCCAACGTCCTGACTTTC
>15|.|TRBV2|TRBJ1-2|TRBD1
CASTPRGLSLYGYTF
TGTGCCAGCACTCCCAGGGGGCTATCACTTTATGGCTACACCTTC
>15|.|TRBV7-9|TRBJ2-3|.
CASSLDFTSTDTQYF
TGTGCCAGCAGCTTAGACTTTACTAGCACAGATACGCAGTATTTT
>13|.|TRBV27|TRBJ1-2|.
CASSSTGFYGYTF
TGTGCCAGCAGTTCCACCGGGTTTTATGGCTACACCTTC
>15|.|TRBV30|TRBJ2-5|.
CAWSVAGSGLETQYF
TGTGCCTGGAGTGTTGCGGGAAGCGGTCTAGAGACCCAGTACTTC
>15|.|TRBV5-1|TRBJ2-2|TRBD1
CASSPGQERTGELFF
TGCGCCAGCAGCCCCGGACAGGAGCGCACCGGGGAGCTGTTTTTT
>15|once|TRBV30|TRBJ2-1|.
CAWDLRRARDNEQFF
TGTGCCTGGGATCTTCGGAGGGCTCGGGACAATGAGCAGTTCTTC
>14|.|TRBV5-4|TRBJ1-1|TRBD1
CASSWDRGTTEAFF
TGTGCCAGCAGCTGGGACAGGGGGACCACTGAAGCTTTCTTT
>15|.|TRBV6-4|TRBJ2-1|.
CASSPRALGDNEQFF
TGTGCCAGCAGTCCCCGGGCGCTCGGGGACAATGAGCAGTTCTTC
>15|.|TRBV7-2|TRBJ2-5|TRBD1
CASSSRTGGGETQYF
TGTGCCAGCAGCTCACGGACAGGGGGGGGCGAGACCCAGTACTTC
>16|.|TRBV9|TRBJ1-6|.
CASSEGPRGGDSPLHF
TGTGCCAGCAGCGAGGGCCCTCGGGGAGGAGATTCACCCCTCCACTTT
>21|.|TRBV29-1|TRBJ2-1|TRBD2
CSVALKLAGGTQGVPDNEQFF
TGCAGCGTTGCCCTAAAACTAGCGGGAGGTACTCAAGGGGTACCCGACAATGAGCAGTTCTTC
>15|.|TRBV5-6|TRBJ2-3|.
CASSSYREVTDTQYF
TGTGCCAGCAGCTCATACAGGGAAGTCACAGATACGCAGTATTTT
>16|.|TRBV5-1|TRBJ2-1|TRBD2
CASSLAGGTLYNEQFF
TGCGCCAGCAGCTTGGCGGGGGGGACCTTATACAATGAGCAGTTCTTC
>15|.|TRBV27|TRBJ1-1|.
CASSFYNTAGTEAFF
TGTGCCAGCAGTTTTTACAACACTGCGGGCACTGAAGCTTTCTTT
>17|.|TRBV18|TRBJ1-3|.
CASSPSTGGGSGNTIYF
TGTGCCAGCTCACCTTCGACCGGGGGGGGCTCTGGAAACACCATATATTTT
>13|.|TRBV6-5|TRBJ2-2|TRBD1
CASSPQGTGELFF
TGTGCCAGCAGTCCACAGGGGACCGGGGAGCTGTTTTTT
>13|.|TRBV18|TRBJ2-1|.
CASSESSYNEQFF
TGTGCCAGCTCCGAGAGTTCCTACAATGAGCAGTTCTTC
>15|few|TRBV5-6|TRBJ1-1|.
CASSLHGGPHTEAFF
TGTGCCAGCAGCTTGCACGGAGGGCCGCACACTGAAGCTTTCTTT
>15|.|TRBV9|TRBJ2-7|.
CASSPTGTLSYEQYF
TGTGCCAGCAGCCCCACGGGGACACTCTCCTACGAGCAGTACTTC
>13|.|TRBV4-1|TRBJ2-7|TRBD2
CASSTGGFHEQYF
TGCGCCAGCTCAACGGGAGGGTTCCACGAGCAGTACTTC
>15|.|TRBV19|TRBJ1-1|.
CASTPIEEGRTEAFF
TGTGCCAGTACCCCGATCGAGGAGGGGCGTACTGAAGCTTTCTTT
>16|.|TRBV5-1|TRBJ1-3|.
CASSLTGASSGNTIYF
TGCGCCAGCAGCTTGACGGGAGCCTCCTCTGGAAACACCATATATTTT
>16|.|TRBV24-1|TRBJ2-2|TRBD2
CATSGTAGGLTGELFF
TGTGCCACCAGTGGTACAGCGGGAGGGCTCACCGGGGAGCTGTTTTTT
>14|.|TRBV5-1|TRBJ2-7|TRBD1
CASSPDRARNEQYF
TGCGCCAGCAGCCCGGACAGGGCGAGGAACGAGCAGTACTTC
>13|.|TRBV12-3/TRBV12-4|TRBJ2-7|.
CASSTLSRSEQYF
TGTGCCAGCAGTACCCTCTCGCGGAGCGAGCAGTACTTC
>19|.|TRBV5-1|TRBJ2-6|.
CARSLGLGGLNSGANVLTF
TGCGCCCGCAGCTTGGGGTTGGGGGGTCTAAACTCTGGGGCCAACGTCCTGACTTTC
>16|.|TRBV9|TRBJ2-3|TRBD2
CASSDGTSGTTDTQYF
TGTGCCAGCAGCGACGGGACTAGCGGCACCACAGATACGCAGTATTTT
>12|.|TRBV30|TRBJ2-5|.
CAWRGGQETQYF
TGTGCCTGGAGAGGAGGGCAAGAGACCCAGTACTTC
>18|.|TRBV4-2|TRBJ2-3|TRBD2
CASSQDWGAGARTDTQYF
TGTGCCAGCAGCCAAGATTGGGGAGCGGGGGCCCGCACAGATACGCAGTATTTT
>15|.|TRBV7-2|TRBJ1-1|.
CASSQTLAGSTEAFF
TGTGCCAGCAGCCAAACACTGGCAGGTAGCACTGAAGCTTTCTTT
>13|.|TRBV5-1|TRBJ1-6|TRBD1
CASTDRNNSPLHF
TGCGCCAGTACGGACAGGAATAATTCACCCCTCCACTTT
>20|.|TRBV11-3|TRBJ2-2|TRBD2
CASSLGYPPGGSYSTGELFF
TGTGCCAGCAGCTTAGGGTACCCCCCGGGCGGGAGTTATTCCACCGGGGAGCTGTTTTTT
>14|.|TRBV5-1|TRBJ1-6|.
CASSLTDYNSPLHF
TGCGCCAGCAGCTTGACAGACTATAATTCACCCCTCCACTTT